This passage covers 5 T cell receptor beta chains from one sample sequenced in a study of blood T cell repertoires in COVID-19. Produced via immunoSEQ multiplex PCR; TCRdb's table is partial and in-frame only. The table has 180,000 or so clones, about 87% seen once. The sample consisted of peripheral blood. Receptors originate from a man aged 18-30 years with active or convalescent COVID-19.

In regard to this clone: Relative to the germline gene, one junction end is altered; a read error may explain this. The rearrangement joins TRBV7-2 to TRBJ2-7; 11 nucleotides agree with TRBD2. CDR1 and CDR2 from the germline V gene are SGHTA and FQGNSA. The CDR3 covers 14 residues. CDR3 amino acids: CASTLAGGGYEQYF. The CDR3 region has the DNA TGTGCCAGCACCTTAGCGGGAGGGGGATACGAGCAGTACTTC.

The rearrangement joins TRBV19 to TRBJ2-7, with 8 bases identical to TRBD1. This CDR3 is 11 amino acids long. The J segment lost 6 bases and the V segment lost 8 bases, leaving 3 bases of the junction unmatched. Per germline, CDR1 LNHDA and CDR2 SQIVND (reference sequence). The CDR3 loop is CASDRGSEQYV. CDR3 nucleotide sequence: TGTGCCAGTGACAGGGGAAGCGAGCAGTACGTC.

The chain joins TRBV20-1 to TRBJ1-1; no definite D call. The CDR3 sequence is 11 residues long. Trimming stripped 5 bases from V and 1 base from J, with 5 bases between. In germline, CDR1 is DFQATT, CDR2 SNEGSKA (reference sequence). CDR3: CSAVQNTEAFF. In DNA, the CDR3 is TGCAGTGCTGTACAGAACACTGAAGCTTTCTTT.

This chain connects TRBV6-5 to TRBJ2-7; no reliable D call. Trimming removed 6 bases at V and 2 bases at J, with 17 bases between. This CDR3 region has 15 residues. Germline V gene sequence: CDR1 MNHEY, CDR2 SVGAGI. The CDR3 bases are TGTGCCAGCAGCTTTCAAGAGACAAAGCCCTACGAGCAGTACGTC. It translates to CASSFQETKPYEQYV.

This clone was observed once. The chain links TRBV15 to TRBJ1-5; D unresolved. From germline, CDR1 is LNHNV and CDR2 YYDKDF (reference sequence). Trimming took off 4 bases at V and 0 bases at J, with 13 bases between the two ends. This CDR3 region has 16 residues. The CDR3 is CATSKWRSDSNQPQHF. The CDR3 nucleotides are TGTGCCACCAGCAAGTGGCGCAGCGATAGCAATCAGCCCCAGCATTTT. Full variable domain (outside the CDR3, taken from reference TRBV15 and TRBJ1-5): DAMVIQNPRYQVTQFGKPVTLSCSQTLNHNVMYWYQQKSSQAPKLLFHYYDKDFNNEADTPDNFQSRRPNTSFCFLDIRSPGLGDTAMYLCATSKWRSDSNQPQHFGDGTRLSIL.